A single T cell receptor beta chain is shown here with its context. Its antigen is not identified. Measured with immunoSEQ multiplex PCR; TCRdb has only the in-frame clones, and not every one. Among about 2.3 million clones listed, about 90% were seen once. These data belong to a study of shared clonotypes between healthy human individuals. The study's findings and limits: Sequencing depth was a factor that was expected to affect clonotype sharing among donors.

A CD45RA-negative memory subset and a CD45RA+ naive subset were separated from the CD4+ cells. This CDR3 region has 16 residues. The V end was cut by 4 bases, the J end by 2 bases, with 17 bases between. The germline V gene has CDR1 SGHKS and CDR2 YYEKEE (reference sequence). What was sequenced was naive CD4+ T cells from PBMCs. As for subset: CD45RA+ positively selected. The chain carries TRBV5-5 and TRBJ2-3; D is possibly TRBD1 or TRBD2 (6 bases each). The source of this sequence is a young man in good health. Some clones in this sample may be carry-over from other donors' samples. The CDR3 sequence: CASSPRGGLTTDTQYF. The DNA of the CDR3 is TGTGCCAGCAGCCCTCGTGGGGGGCTTACCACAGATACGCAGTATTTT. The variable domain in full, completed from reference TRBV5-5 and TRBJ2-3, reads DAGVTQSPTHLIKTRGQQVTLRCSPISGHKSVSWYQQVLGQGPQFIFQYYEKEERGRGNFPDRFSARQFPNYSSELNVNALLLGDSALYLCASSPRGGLTTDTQYFGPGTRLTVL.